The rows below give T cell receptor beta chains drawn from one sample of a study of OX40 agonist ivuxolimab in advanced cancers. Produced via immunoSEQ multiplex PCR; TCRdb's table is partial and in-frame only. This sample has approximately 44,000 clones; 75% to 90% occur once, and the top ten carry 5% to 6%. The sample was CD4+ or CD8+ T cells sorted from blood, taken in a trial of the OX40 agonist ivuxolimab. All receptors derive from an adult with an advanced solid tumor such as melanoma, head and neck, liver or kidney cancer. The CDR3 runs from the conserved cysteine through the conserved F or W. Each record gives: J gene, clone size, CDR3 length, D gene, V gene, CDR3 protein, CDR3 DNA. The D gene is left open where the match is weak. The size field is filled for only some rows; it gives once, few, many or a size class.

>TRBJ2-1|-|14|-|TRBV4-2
CASSRGPLIDEQFF
TGTGCCAGCAGCCGGGGACCCCTAATAGATGAGCAGTTCTTC
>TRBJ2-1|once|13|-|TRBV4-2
CASSPGSYNEQFF
TGTGCCAGCAGCCCGGGTAGCTACAATGAGCAGTTCTTC
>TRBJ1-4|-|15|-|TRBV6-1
CASSGGGRGREKLFF
TGTGCCAGCAGTGGGGGGGGACGAGGGCGTGAAAAACTGTTTTTT
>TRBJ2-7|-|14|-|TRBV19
CASSIGGYSYEQYF
TGTGCCAGTAGTATTGGGGGATATTCCTACGAGCAGTACTTC
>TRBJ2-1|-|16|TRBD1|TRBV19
CASTRLSGGKWNEQFF
TGTGCCAGTACACGATTATCAGGGGGCAAGTGGAATGAGCAGTTCTTC
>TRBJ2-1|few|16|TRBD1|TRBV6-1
CASSVRDRGFDNEQFF
TGTGCCAGCAGTGTCCGGGACAGGGGCTTTGACAATGAGCAGTTCTTC
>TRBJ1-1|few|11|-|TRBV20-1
CSARGKSGAFF
TGCAGTGCTAGAGGGAAGTCAGGAGCTTTCTTT
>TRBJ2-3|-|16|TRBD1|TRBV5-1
CASSPRGQGSTDTQYF
TGCGCCAGCAGCCCCCGGGGACAGGGTAGCACAGATACGCAGTATTTT
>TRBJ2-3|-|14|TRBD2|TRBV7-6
CASSLAGLTDTQYF
TGTGCCAGCAGCCTAGCGGGATTAACGGATACGCAGTATTTT
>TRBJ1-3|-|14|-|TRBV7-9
CASSPYRSGNTIYF
TGTGCCAGCAGCCCTTACAGGTCCGGAAACACCATATATTTT
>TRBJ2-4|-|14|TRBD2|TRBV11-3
CASSSDPGGNIQYF
TGTGCCAGCAGCTCGGACCCGGGGGGAAACATTCAGTACTTC
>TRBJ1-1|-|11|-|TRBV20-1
CSGVYDTEAFF
TGCAGTGGAGTCTACGACACTGAAGCTTTCTTT
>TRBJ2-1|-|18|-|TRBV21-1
CASSKAGTSGLSYNEQFF
TGTGCCAGCAGCAAAGCTGGGACTAGCGGGCTCTCCTACAATGAGCAGTTCTTC
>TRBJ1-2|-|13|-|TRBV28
CASSLRQNYGYTF
TGTGCCAGCAGTTTAAGGCAAAACTATGGCTACACCTTC
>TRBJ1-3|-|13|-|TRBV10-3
CAIGRGDGNTIYF
TGTGCCATCGGAAGGGGTGATGGAAACACCATATATTTT
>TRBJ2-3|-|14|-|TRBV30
CAWSGGAETDTQYF
TGTGCCTGGAGCGGCGGGGCTGAGACAGATACGCAGTATTTT
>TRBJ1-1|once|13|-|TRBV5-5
CASSLTGTTEAFF
TGTGCCAGCAGCCTCACAGGTACCACTGAAGCTTTCTTT
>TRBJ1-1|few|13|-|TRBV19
CASSTQMNTEAFF
TGTGCCAGTAGTACACAGATGAACACTGAAGCTTTCTTT
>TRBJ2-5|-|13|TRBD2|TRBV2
CASAPGLQETQYF
TGTGCCAGCGCTCCGGGACTACAAGAGACCCAGTACTTC
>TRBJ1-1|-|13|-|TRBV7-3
CASSPIPTTEAFF
TGTGCCAGCAGCCCGATCCCAACCACTGAAGCTTTCTTT
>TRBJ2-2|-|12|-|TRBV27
CATRRAPGELFF
TGTGCCACCCGTCGGGCCCCCGGGGAGCTGTTTTTT
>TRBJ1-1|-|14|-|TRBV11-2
CASHTTGRVTEAFF
TGTGCCAGCCACACCACCGGGCGAGTCACTGAAGCTTTCTTT